Presented here are 16 T cell receptor beta chains from one specimen sequenced in a study of metastatic and nonmetastatic thyroid tumors. Patients had received no treatment of any kind before thyroid surgery. TCRdb reprocessed the PCR reads using MiXCR. There are roughly 8,400 clones in the sample; 31% occur only once, and 20% lies in the top ten. The sequenced material came from tumor tissue. The source is a female donor with papillary thyroid cancer or a benign thyroid nodule (not recorded which). Some clones in this sample may be carry-over from other donors' samples.

By sample share, this clone is medium-sized (0.01 to 0.1%). The chain employs TRBV9 and TRBJ1-2; possibly TRBD1 for D (5 bases). The CDR3 extends over 14 amino acids. Germline CDR1 reads SGDLS; CDR2 reads YYNGEE. V shed 6 bases and J shed 6 bases, with 18 bases lying between them. Here the CDR3 DNA reads TGTGCCAGCACATACAGGTGGGGTGGCCATGGCTACACCTTC. Translated: CASTYRWGGHGYTF.

This clone has only a few counts. V gene TRBV6-2 or TRBV6-3 combines with J gene TRBJ2-7; no clear D gene. In germline, CDR1 is MNHEY, CDR2 SVGEGT. The CDR3 contains 12 residues. Trimming left V 0 bases short and J 6 bases short, with 6 bases between. As DNA, the CDR3 is TGTGCCAGCAGTTACTCGGGTGGCGAGCAGTACTTC. Protein: CASSYSGGEQYF.

This clone was counted only a few times. The chain uses TRBV12-3 or TRBV12-4 and TRBJ2-2; a weak D match, TRBD1 (6 bases). The CDR3 has 14 amino acids. V gave up 8 bases and J gave up 3 bases, with 13 bases separating them. Here the CDR3 reads CASADGGDTGELFF. DNA of the CDR3: TGTGCCAGCGCGGATGGGGGCGACACCGGGGAGCTGTTTTTT.

This clone was counted only a few times. The chain combines TRBV7-3 with TRBJ2-3; TRBD2 matches 14 bases. The germline gives CDR1 SGHTA, CDR2 FQGTGA. With V trimmed by 3 bases and J by 4 bases, 3 bases remained unmatched. This CDR3 contains 16 residues. The CDR3 spells CASSFGLAGGADTQYF. The CDR3 nucleotides read TGTGCCAGCAGCTTCGGACTAGCGGGAGGTGCAGATACGCAGTATTTT.

This clone is classed as medium-sized. The gene calls are TRBV6-5 and TRBJ2-1; TRBD2 agrees at 7 bases. Germline V gives CDR1 MNHEY, CDR2 SVGAGI. J was trimmed by 0 bases and V by 0 bases; bases with no gene match: 2. The CDR3 length is 16 residues. The CDR3 DNA follows: TGTGCCAGCAGTTACTCGGCTAGCGGCTCCTACAATGAGCAGTTCTTC. Amino acids: CASSYSASGSYNEQFF.

By share of the sample, this clone is large. The DNA for the CDR3 is TGTGCCAGCAGCCAAGCTAGCGGGAGGGCCGGGGAGACCCAGTACTTC. Protein product: CASSQASGRAGETQYF. This chain links TRBV4-2 with TRBJ2-5; 12 bases are a match to TRBD2. The CDR3 runs 16 residues. Trimming at V came to 1 base and at J to 5 bases, leaving 5 bases not matched to a gene. Germline V CDR1 and CDR2: LGHNA, YNFKEQ.

The chain couples TRBV28 to TRBJ2-1; D possibly uses TRBD1 or TRBD2 (5 bases each). Germline V gene sequence: CDR1 MDHEN, CDR2 SYDVKM. Trimming stripped 5 bases from V and 8 bases from J, with 16 bases between. This CDR3 has 14 residues. This CDR3 is CASSRDRRRYEQFF. For the CDR3, the DNA is TGTGCCAGCAGTAGGGACCGCCGCAGGTATGAGCAGTTCTTC.

By sample fraction, this clone is large. This chain joins TRBV12-3 or TRBV12-4 and TRBJ1-3; TRBD1 matches 10 bases. The ends lost 4 bases at V and 5 bases at J; junction bases unmatched: 5. This CDR3 comprises 15 residues. CDR3 sequence: CASSSGQGLRNTIYF. The CDR3 bases are TGTGCCAGCAGTTCGGGACAGGGGCTTCGAAACACCATATATTTT.

The rearrangement joins TRBV20-1 to TRBJ2-2; 7 positions match TRBD2. This CDR3 contains 16 residues. Trimming removed 3 bases from V and 0 bases from J; junction bases left unmatched: 7. CDR1 and CDR2 (germline): DFQATT, SNEGSKA (reference sequence). CDR3 amino acids: CSARLAGPSNTGELFF. DNA for the CDR3: TGCAGTGCTAGGTTAGCGGGCCCCTCGAACACCGGGGAGCTGTTTTTT.

This chain uses TRBV9 with TRBJ1-4, with D possibly TRBD1 on 6 matching bases. Trimming removed 3 bases from V and 8 bases from J, with 17 bases in between. This CDR3 comprises 15 residues. Germline V CDR1 and CDR2: SGDLS, YYNGEE. In DNA, the CDR3 is TGTGCCAGCAGCGCCGAGGGGGTCACGGGGGAAAAACTGTTTTTT. This gives the protein CASSAEGVTGEKLFF.

The sample holds a few counts of this clone. The chain carries TRBV28 and TRBJ1-5; 9 nucleotides align to TRBD1. The CDR3 sequence is 13 residues long. Germline CDR1 reads MDHEN; CDR2 reads SYDVKM. V trimming: 6 bases; J trimming: 6 bases; junction bases outside the gene matches: 3. Here the CDR3 reads CASRGTGSQPQHF. CDR3 coding DNA: TGTGCCAGCAGGGGGACAGGGAGTCAGCCCCAGCATTTT.

The rearrangement links TRBV7-3 to TRBJ2-2; 9 positions match TRBD1. The CDR3 is made up of 15 amino acids. The J segment lost 1 base and the V segment lost 4 bases, leaving 1 base of the junction unmatched. Germline values: CDR1 SGHTA, CDR2 FQGTGA. The CDR3 nucleotides are TGTGCCAGCAGCTCGGACAGGGGGAACACCGGGGAGCTGTTTTTT. It encodes CASSSDRGNTGELFF.

A few counts support this clone. The genes are TRBV3-1 and TRBJ1-5, with 10 bases aligning to TRBD1. CDR3 length: 14 residues. The germline gives CDR1 LGHDT, CDR2 YNNKEL (reference sequence). After removal of 3 bases from V and 6 bases from J, the junction contained 2 bases not matched to a gene. CDR3 amino acids: CASSHRTGGQPQHF. CDR3 DNA sequence: TGTGCCAGCAGCCATCGGACAGGGGGTCAGCCCCAGCATTTT.

The chain carries TRBV11-2 and TRBJ1-3, with D maybe TRBD1 (6 bases). Germline values: CDR1 SGHAT, CDR2 FQNNGV. V lost 2 bases, J lost 3 bases, and 11 bases lay in between. This CDR3 has 15 amino acids. In DNA, the CDR3 is TGTGCCAGCAGCTTATGGGCAGGGGTTGGAAACACCATATATTTT. Its translation: CASSLWAGVGNTIYF.

This clone is judged medium-sized (0.01 to 0.1%). V gene TRBV20-1 combines with J gene TRBJ2-7; D is ambiguous. The germline gives CDR1 DFQATT, CDR2 SNEGSKA (reference sequence). Deletions cut 4 bases from V and 2 bases from J, with 15 bases between. This CDR3 has 14 residues. CDR3 nucleotides: TGCAGTGCTATTGACGTCGTCAACGCCTACGAGCAGTACTTC. It is translated as CSAIDVVNAYEQYF.

This clone was counted a few times. The chain links TRBV24-1 to TRBJ2-7; D is undetermined. V lost 4 bases and J lost 3, with 6 bases in between. The germline CDR1 and CDR2 sequences are KGHDR and SFDVKD. This CDR3 contains 12 residues. The CDR3: CATSEGIYEQYF. CDR3 coding DNA: TGTGCCACCAGTGAGGGCATCTACGAGCAGTACTTC.